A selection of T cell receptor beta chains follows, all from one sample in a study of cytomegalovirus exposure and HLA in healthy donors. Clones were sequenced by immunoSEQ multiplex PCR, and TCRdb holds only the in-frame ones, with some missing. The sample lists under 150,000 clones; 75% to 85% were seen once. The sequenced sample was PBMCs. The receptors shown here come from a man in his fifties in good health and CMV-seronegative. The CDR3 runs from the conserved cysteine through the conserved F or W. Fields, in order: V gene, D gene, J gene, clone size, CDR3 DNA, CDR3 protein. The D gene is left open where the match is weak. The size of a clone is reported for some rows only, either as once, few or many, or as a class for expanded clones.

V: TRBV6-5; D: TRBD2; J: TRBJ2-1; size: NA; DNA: TGTGCCAGCAGAACGGGAGGACCCTTCCGTGAGCAGTTCTTC; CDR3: CASRTGGPFREQFF
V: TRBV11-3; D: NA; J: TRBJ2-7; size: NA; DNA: TGTGCCAGCAGCTTCGCCCACGGGATGGTTGCCGAGCAGTACTTC; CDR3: CASSFAHGMVAEQYF
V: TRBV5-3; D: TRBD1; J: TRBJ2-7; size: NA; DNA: TGTGCCAGAAGCCGAGGGACAGGGCGTGGCGCGCGGGAGCAGTACTTC; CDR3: CARSRGTGRGAREQYF
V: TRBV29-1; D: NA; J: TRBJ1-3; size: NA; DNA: TGCAGCGTCTTACAGGGAAACACCATATATTTT; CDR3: CSVLQGNTIYF
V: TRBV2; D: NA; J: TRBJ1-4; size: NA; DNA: TGTGCCAGCAGTCGCGGACTCGCCCCACTCGCCGGCGAAAAACTGTTTTTT; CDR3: CASSRGLAPLAGEKLFF
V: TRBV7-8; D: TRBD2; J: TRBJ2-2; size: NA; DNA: TGTGCCAGCAGCTTAGTCTATTCTGGCGCGGGGGACACCGGGGAGCTGTTTTTT; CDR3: CASSLVYSGAGDTGELFF
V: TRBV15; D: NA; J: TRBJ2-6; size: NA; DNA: TGTGCCACCAGCAGAGAAGGGGCTGGGGCCAACGTCCTGACTTTC; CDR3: CATSREGAGANVLTF
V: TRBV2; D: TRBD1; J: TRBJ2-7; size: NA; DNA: TGTGCCAGCAGCCAAGGGGACAGGGGACCCTACGAGCAGTACTTC; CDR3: CASSQGDRGPYEQYF
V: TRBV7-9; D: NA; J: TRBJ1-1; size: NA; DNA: TGTGCCAGCAGCCCCGGGGGGGAAGCTTTCTTT; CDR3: CASSPGGEAFF
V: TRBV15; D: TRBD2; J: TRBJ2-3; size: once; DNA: TGTGCCACCAGCAGAGGGCGGGGGGTTAGCACAGATACGCAGTATTTT; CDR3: CATSRGRGVSTDTQYF
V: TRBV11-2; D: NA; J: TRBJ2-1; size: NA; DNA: TGTGCCAGCAGCTTAGGGCGGGGTTCCTACAATGAGCAGTTCTTC; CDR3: CASSLGRGSYNEQFF
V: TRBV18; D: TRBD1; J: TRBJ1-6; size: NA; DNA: TGTGCCAGCTCAGTCTCCGGGACAGGGAACAATTCACCCCTCCACTTT; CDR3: CASSVSGTGNNSPLHF
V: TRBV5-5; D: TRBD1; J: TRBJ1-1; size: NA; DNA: TGTGCCAGCAGCTTCGGGACAGGGTGGCCCACTGAAGCTTTCTTT; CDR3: CASSFGTGWPTEAFF
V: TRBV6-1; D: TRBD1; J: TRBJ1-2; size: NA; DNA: TGTGCCAGCAGTGACCTGAAGGGACAGGGGGCTAGAGACTATGGCTACACCTTC; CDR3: CASSDLKGQGARDYGYTF
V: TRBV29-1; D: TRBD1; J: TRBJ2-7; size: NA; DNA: TGCAGCGTATTACAGGGGGATAGGCACGAGCAGTACTTC; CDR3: CSVLQGDRHEQYF
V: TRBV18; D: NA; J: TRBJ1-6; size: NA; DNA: TGTGCCAGCTCACCACCGCGGGAGCATAATTCACCCCTCCACTTT; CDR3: CASSPPREHNSPLHF
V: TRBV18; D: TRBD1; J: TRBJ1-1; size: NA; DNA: TGTGCCAGCTCACCACCGACAGGGCAAGCTTTCTTT; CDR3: CASSPPTGQAFF